The 23 T cell receptor beta chains in this list originate from one sample, sequenced in a study of blood T cell repertoires in COVID-19. Method: immunoSEQ multiplex PCR; TCRdb's copy keeps in-frame clones and lacks some. The table lists under 150,000 clones, roughly 89% of them singletons. The sample comprised peripheral blood. These receptors came from a woman between 40 and 55 years old with acute or convalescent COVID-19.

V usage is TRBV19 and J usage is TRBJ2-1; no clear D gene. The CDR3 sequence is 12 residues long. Trimming cost V 4 bases and J 10 bases, with 11 bases left between them. CDR1 and CDR2 from the germline V gene are LNHDA and SQIVND (reference sequence). The CDR3 DNA reads as TGTGCCAGTAGTACCCCGAGGCAGGAGCAGTTCTTC. Protein: CASSTPRQEQFF.

This chain connects TRBV18 to TRBJ2-3, with a tentative D call TRBD1 (5 bases). V lost 0 bases and J lost 6, with 10 bases in between. CDR1 KGHSH and CDR2 LQKENI come from the germline V gene. The CDR3 totals 14 residues. CDR3 in amino acids: CASSPPGRPDTQYF. Here the CDR3 DNA reads TGTGCCAGCTCACCACCGGGGCGCCCCGATACGCAGTATTTT.

The V call is TRBV5-6, the J call TRBJ2-1, with 8 bases lining up with TRBD2. J was trimmed by 4 bases and V by 5 bases; bases with no gene match: 8. The CDR3 covers 15 residues. Germline V gives CDR1 SGHDT, CDR2 YYEEEE. The DNA for the CDR3 is TGTGCCAGCAGTCTCGCGGGACTAGGGTACAATGAGCAGTTCTTC. Translation: CASSLAGLGYNEQFF. The variable domain in full, completed from reference TRBV5-6 and TRBJ2-1, reads DAGVTQSPTHLIKTRGQQVTLRCSPKSGHDTVSWYQQALGQGPQFIFQYYEEEERQRGNFPDRFSGHQFPNYSSELNVNALLLGDSALYLCASSLAGLGYNEQFFGPGTRLTVL.

The chain carries TRBV7-2 and TRBJ1-1; possible D gene TRBD1, 6 bases. Between the trimmed V and J ends, which lost 5 bases and 1 base, there was a span of 20 bases. Germline CDR1 is SGHTA and CDR2 is FQGNSA. The CDR3 totals 17 residues. CDR3 in DNA: TGTGCCAGCAGCCTCCCTTTGACAGGACCATCGAACACTGAAGCTTTCTTT. It yields the protein CASSLPLTGPSNTEAFF.

The chain combines TRBV6-5 with TRBJ1-5, with D perhaps TRBD1 (5 bases). Per the germline V gene, CDR1 is MNHEY and CDR2 is SVGAGI. Deletions cut 7 bases from V and 6 bases from J, with 16 bases between. The CDR3 is made up of 14 amino acids. The CDR3 nucleotides are TGTGCCAGCACCAGGGATGGGGTGACTCAGCCCCAGCATTTT. Translated: CASTRDGVTQPQHF.

The V call is TRBV27, the J call TRBJ2-5, with D maybe TRBD2 (6 bases). Trimming pared 5 bases from V and 6 bases from J, leaving 22 bases between. Germline CDR1 reads MNHEY; CDR2 reads SMNVEV (reference sequence). CDR3 length equals 16 residues. The CDR3 nucleotides are TGTGCCAGCAGTCCGTATCCGGCCACTAGCAAGCAGACCCAGTACTTC. This codes for CASSPYPATSKQTQYF.

This chain links TRBV5-1 with TRBJ2-7; 7 nucleotides agree with TRBD2. The trim removed 3 bases at V and 6 bases at J, leaving 18 bases unmatched. The CDR3 is 17 amino acids. Per the germline V gene, CDR1 is SGHRS and CDR2 is YFSETQ. Here the CDR3 reads CASSSNSLLADPSEQYF. The DNA for the CDR3 is TGCGCCAGCAGCTCCAACTCCCTCCTAGCGGACCCCTCCGAGCAGTACTTC.

This chain links TRBV5-8 with TRBJ2-2; the match to TRBD2 covers 9 bases. Germline CDR1 reads SGHTS; CDR2 reads YDEGEE. The CDR3 is 17 amino acids. V lost 1 base and J lost 6; bases outside the gene matches: 10. The CDR3 spells CASSLYITSGLSGELFF. CDR3 coding DNA: TGTGCCAGCAGCTTGTATATAACTAGCGGGCTTTCCGGGGAGCTGTTTTTT.

This clone was recorded once. The chain uses TRBV30 and TRBJ1-2; D is possibly TRBD1 (5 bases). Germline V gene data show CDR1 as GTSNPN and CDR2 as SVGIG (reference sequence). The CDR3 sequence is 12 residues long. V gave up 5 bases and J gave up 4 bases, with 11 bases separating them. The CDR3 nucleotides read TGTGCCTGGGTCAGGGTATCCTATGGCTACACCTTC. Its translation: CAWVRVSYGYTF. The full variable domain, its missing parts supplied by reference TRBV30 and TRBJ1-2, is SQTIHQWPATLVQPVGSPLSLECTVEGTSNPNLYWYRQAAGRGLQLLFYSVGIGQISSEVPQNLSASRPQDRQFILSSKKLLLSDSGFYLCAWVRVSYGYTFGSGTRLTVV.

CDR3 sequence reads: CAWSWDSRQPQHF. Here the CDR3 DNA reads TGTGCCTGGAGTTGGGACAGCCGGCAGCCCCAGCATTTT. The chain carries TRBV30 and TRBJ1-5; 7 nucleotides agree with TRBD1. Germline CDR1 GTSNPN, CDR2 SVGIG (reference sequence). The ends lost 2 bases at V and 7 bases at J; junction bases unmatched: 5. This CDR3 has 13 amino acids.

V usage is TRBV28 and J usage is TRBJ2-7; a possible D gene is TRBD2 (7 bases). The CDR3 has 16 amino acids. Trimming stripped 5 bases from V and 2 bases from J, with 19 bases between. From germline, CDR1 is MDHEN and CDR2 SYDVKM. CDR3 in DNA: TGTGCCAGCAGTGGTCTCGGGGGGCCAACTACCTACGAGCAGTACTTC. This sequence encodes CASSGLGGPTTYEQYF.

This chain uses TRBV29-1 with TRBJ1-5; TRBD1 matches at 7 bases. Germline CDR1 SQVTM, CDR2 ANQGSEA. The CDR3 covers 13 residues. The V and J ends lost 6 bases and 3 bases, in that order; junction bases with no gene match: 5. The CDR3: CSVSGTDNQPQHF. In nucleotides, the CDR3 is TGCAGCGTCTCCGGGACAGACAATCAGCCCCAGCATTTT.

This chain joins TRBV12-3 or TRBV12-4 and TRBJ1-1; D unclear. The CDR3 has 12 residues. Between the trimmed V and J ends, which lost 5 bases and 3 bases, there was a span of 7 bases. The CDR3 DNA is TGTGCCAGCAGTGTCGAGTACACTGAAGCTTTCTTT. It specifies CASSVEYTEAFF.

The rearrangement links TRBV21-1 to TRBJ2-1; the table's D call, TRBD2, was not checked against the DNA. TRBV21-1 is annotated as a pseudogene. The CDR3 has 19 residues. As DNA, the CDR3 is TGTGCCAGCAGCAATCCGGGACTAGCGGGGGGGTTGTCCTACAATGAGCAGTTCTTC. This translates into CASSNPGLAGGLSYNEQFF.

The V call is TRBV6-5, the J call TRBJ2-4; 11 nucleotides align to TRBD2. Germline V gene data show CDR1 as MNHEY and CDR2 as SVGAGI. The length of the CDR3 is 15 residues. With V trimmed by 4 bases and J by 8 bases, 7 bases remained unmatched. The CDR3 nucleotides are TGTGCCAGCAGTTCCGTGACTAGCGGGGCATACATTCAGTACTTC. Translated, it gives CASSSVTSGAYIQYF.

This rearrangement joins TRBV7-9 to TRBJ2-7; 7 bases map to TRBD1. After removal of 5 bases from V and 0 bases from J, the junction contained 10 bases not matched to a gene. This CDR3 comprises 16 residues. Germline CDR1 SEHNR, CDR2 FQNEAQ (reference sequence). DNA of the CDR3: TGTGCCAGCAGCACCCAGACAGGGATGGCCTCCTACGAGCAGTACTTC. Its protein product is CASSTQTGMASYEQYF. The full variable domain, rest sourced from reference TRBV7-9 and TRBJ2-7, is DTGVSQNPRHKITKRGQNVTFRCDPISEHNRLYWYRQTLGQGPEFLTYFQNEAQLEKSRLLSDRFSAERPKGSFSTLEIQRTEQGDSAMYLCASSTQTGMASYEQYFGPGTRLTVT.

The chain couples TRBV13 to TRBJ2-3; D not certain. CDR1 PRHDT and CDR2 FYEKMQ come from the germline V gene (reference sequence). The CDR3 extends over 11 amino acids. Trimming removed 4 bases from V and 5 bases from J, with 4 bases in between. The CDR3, as DNA: TGTGCCAGCAGCTCTAAAGATACGCAGTATTTT. Translated: CASSSKDTQYF.

The chain carries TRBV7-3 and TRBJ1-1, with TRBD1 matching 8 bases. Germline CDR1 is SGHTA and CDR2 is FQGTGA. V trimming: 4 bases; J trimming: 7 bases; junction bases outside the gene matches: 5. This CDR3 contains 13 residues. The CDR3 DNA reads as TGTGCCAGCAGCTCAACAGGGGGTGGTGAAGCTTTCTTT. Its protein product is CASSSTGGGEAFF.

J is TRBJ2-3 and V is TRBV7-2; the match to TRBD2 covers 9 bases. Germline V gene sequence: CDR1 SGHTA, CDR2 FQGNSA. The CDR3 extends over 14 amino acids. V lost 4 bases and J lost 10; bases outside the gene matches: 9. In DNA, the CDR3 is TGTGCCAGCAGCTCTGAGCGGGGGGAAAAGCCGCAGTATTTT. Translated, it gives CASSSERGEKPQYF.

The chain couples TRBV2 to TRBJ1-1, with 8 bases fitting TRBD1. Germline V gene sequence: CDR1 SNHLY, CDR2 FYNNEI. The CDR3 is 17 amino acids. The ends lost 4 bases at V and 1 base at J; junction bases unmatched: 11. CDR3 nucleotide sequence: TGTGCCAGCAGTGTGGGCACGACAGGGGTTCCGAACACTGAAGCTTTCTTT. Residues: CASSVGTTGVPNTEAFF.

In its sample, this clone was seen a few times. The chain joins TRBV11-2 to TRBJ2-5; D remains ambiguous. Germline CDR1 is SGHAT and CDR2 is FQNNGV. This CDR3 is built from 12 residues. V lost 0 bases and J lost 5, with 4 bases in between. In DNA form, the CDR3 reads TGTGCCAGCAGCTTAGATCGGGAGACCCAGTACTTC. Encoded protein: CASSLDRETQYF.

The chain is built from TRBV4-1 and TRBJ2-1; 15 bases map to TRBD2. This CDR3 contains 21 residues. Germline CDR1 MGHRA, CDR2 YSYEKL. The trim removed 0 bases at V and 0 bases at J, leaving 9 bases unmatched. CDR3 in DNA: TGCGCCAGCAGCCAAGATGCCGGACTAGCGGGGGGGCAGGGCTCCTACAATGAGCAGTTCTTC. It yields the protein CASSQDAGLAGGQGSYNEQFF.

The V and J genes are TRBV7-9 and TRBJ2-2; 9 bases align to TRBD1. V gave up 6 bases and J gave up 5 bases; unmatched junction bases: 7. The CDR3 sequence is 15 residues long. Germline CDR1 is SEHNR and CDR2 is FQNEAQ (reference sequence). The CDR3 sequence is CASRAGTGRTGELFF. Here the CDR3 DNA reads TGTGCCAGCAGGGCCGGGACAGGGAGAACCGGGGAGCTGTTTTTT.